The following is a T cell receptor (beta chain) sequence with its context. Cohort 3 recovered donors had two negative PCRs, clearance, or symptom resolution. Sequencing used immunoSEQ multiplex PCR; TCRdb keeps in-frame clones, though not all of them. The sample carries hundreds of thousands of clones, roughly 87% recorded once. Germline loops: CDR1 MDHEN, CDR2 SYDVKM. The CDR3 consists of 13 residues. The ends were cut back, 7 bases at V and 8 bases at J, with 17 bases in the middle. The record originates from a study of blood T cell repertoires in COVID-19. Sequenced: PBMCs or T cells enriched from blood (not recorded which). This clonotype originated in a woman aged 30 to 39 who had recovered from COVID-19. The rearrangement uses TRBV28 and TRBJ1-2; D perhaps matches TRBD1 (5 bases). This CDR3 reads CASTFGGAEGYTF. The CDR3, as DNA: TGTGCCAGCACCTTCGGAGGGGCAGAAGGCTACACCTTC.